The rows below give T cell receptor beta chains drawn from one sample of a study of cytomegalovirus exposure and HLA in healthy donors. Sequencing was performed with immunoSEQ multiplex PCR; in TCRdb, only in-frame clones are kept and a portion is missing. The sample shows more than 150,000 clones, 84% of them seen only once. Sample: PBMCs. The receptors were gathered from a woman aged 18-29 years in good health and CMV-seropositive. Each CDR3 is given with its conserved first and last residue. The D gene is left open where the match is weak. For some rows the clone size is stated as once, few or many, or as a class when expanded; others skip it.

>TRBD2|.|TRBV4-2|TRBJ2-1
TGTGCCAGCAGCCAAGTGGATAGCGGGGGGTCTTACAATGAGCAGTTCTTC
CASSQVDSGGSYNEQFF
>TRBD1|.|TRBV29-1|TRBJ1-2
TGCAGCGTCCGACAGGGGGGCAGGGGTGGCTACACCTTC
CSVRQGGRGGYTF
>TRBD1|.|TRBV9|TRBJ1-1
TGTGCCAGCAGCGGATCCGGGACAGGGCACACTGAAGCTTTCTTT
CASSGSGTGHTEAFF
>.|.|TRBV7-8|TRBJ2-1
TGTGCCAGCATCCACGCGAAACCGATCGGCAATGAGCAGTTCTTC
CASIHAKPIGNEQFF
>TRBD1|.|TRBV4-2|TRBJ1-2
TGTGCCAGCAGCCAAGCCCTCGGGACAGGGGACTATGGCTACACCTTC
CASSQALGTGDYGYTF
>TRBD2|.|TRBV7-9|TRBJ2-3
TGTGCCAGTCCGGGACTAGAATTAGATACGCAGTATTTT
CASPGLELDTQYF
>TRBD2|.|TRBV5-1|TRBJ2-1
TGCGCCAGCAGCTTGGCTTATAGCGGGGGCTACTACAATGAGCAGTTCTTC
CASSLAYSGGYYNEQFF
>.|few|TRBV7-7|TRBJ2-7
TGTGCCAGCAGCCCCGCCTACGAGCAGTACTTC
CASSPAYEQYF
>.|.|TRBV5-1|TRBJ1-5
TGCGCCAGCAGCTTGGGACAAAATCAGCCCCAGCATTTT
CASSLGQNQPQHF
>.|.|TRBV27|TRBJ2-5
TGTGCCAGCAGTTTACGGAGGGGTGGTTGGGGGGTTACCTCGCGAATCCCAGAGACCCAGTACTTC
CASSLRRGGWGVTSRIPETQYF